In its sample, the clone carrying this TCR beta chain was seen a few times. Antigen unknown. The cDNA had a unique molecular identifier and a template-switch universal primer site. Using its own MiXCR run on the 5' RACE reads, TCRdb lists one record per CDR3 protein. The data show about 1.7 million distinct CDR3 sequences, less than 35% seen once. The data derive from a study of identical twins. General observations from the study: Model-predicted out-of-frame TCR alpha sharing fell below observed values in monozygotic twins.

In germline, CDR1 is KGHSH, CDR2 LQKENI. This CDR3 is 14 amino acids long. The V segment lost 5 bases and the J segment 8 bases; nucleotides outside the gene matches: 7. V gene TRBV18 combines with J gene TRBJ2-1, with 9 bases identical to TRBD2. The source of this sequence is a newborn girl in good health. The specimen was cord blood. The CDR3 sequence is CASSKTSGRDEQFF. In DNA form, the CDR3 reads TGTGCCAGCTCAAAAACTAGCGGGCGCGATGAGCAGTTCTTC.